The 20 T cell receptor beta chains reported below all come from one sample, sequenced in a study of blood T cell repertoires in COVID-19. This table comes from immunoSEQ multiplex PCR, and its TCRdb copy is limited to in-frame clones, with some not included. The table lists 210,000 or so clones, about 90% of them singletons. Material: PBMCs or T cells enriched from blood (not recorded which). The receptors here all came from a woman between 50 and 59 years old in a cohort exposed to, infected with or recovered from COVID-19 (not recorded which).

The chain couples TRBV7-2 to TRBJ1-1, with D unclear. The length of the CDR3 is 13 residues. The ends were cut back, 6 bases at V and 6 bases at J, with 14 bases in the middle. Germline V CDR1 and CDR2: SGHTA, FQGNSA. CDR3 sequence reads: CASSSRGGAEAFF. CDR3 coding DNA: TGTGCCAGCAGTTCCCGGGGTGGTGCTGAAGCTTTCTTT.

The chain links TRBV27 to TRBJ1-5, with D uncertain. Germline V gives CDR1 MNHEY, CDR2 SMNVEV (reference sequence). The CDR3 extends over 14 amino acids. The V end lost 5 bases, the J end lost 2 bases, and 10 bases lay between the germline ends. The CDR3 here is CASSPNRGNQPQHF. The CDR3 DNA is TGTGCCAGCAGTCCCAACAGAGGCAATCAGCCCCAGCATTTT.

This clone was counted only a few times. The CDR3, as DNA: TGTGCCAGCAGCTCGGGGGGGACGGCCTATAATTCACCCCTCCACTTT. This sequence encodes CASSSGGTAYNSPLHF. V and J are TRBV5-4 and TRBJ1-6; D possibly corresponds to TRBD1 (5 bases). The CDR3 totals 16 residues. With 3 bases removed from V and 2 bases from J, the gap between germline ends came to 12 bases. The germline CDR1 and CDR2 sequences are SGHNT and YYREEE (reference sequence).

V is TRBV7-9 and J is TRBJ1-4, with a tentative D call TRBD1 (5 bases). CDR1 is SEHNR and CDR2 is FQNEAQ in the germline V gene (reference sequence). The CDR3 totals 15 residues. The ends were cut back, 4 bases at V and 8 bases at J, with 17 bases in the middle. The CDR3 loop reads CASSSQTESVEKLFF. The CDR3, as DNA: TGTGCCAGCAGCTCGCAGACAGAATCAGTCGAAAAACTGTTTTTT. The full variable domain, completed using reference TRBV7-9 and TRBJ1-4, is DTGVSQNPRHKITKRGQNVTFRCDPISEHNRLYWYRQTLGQGPEFLTYFQNEAQLEKSRLLSDRFSAERPKGSFSTLEIQRTEQGDSAMYLCASSSQTESVEKLFFGSGTQLSVL.

The chain recombines TRBV5-5 with TRBJ2-7, with D maybe TRBD2 (6 bases). CDR1 and CDR2 from the germline V gene are SGHKS and YYEKEE (reference sequence). The CDR3 runs 14 residues. V lost 0 bases, J lost 3 bases, and 10 bases lay in between. The CDR3 here is CASSLDRDFYEQYF. In nucleotides, the CDR3 is TGTGCCAGCAGCTTGGATCGGGACTTCTACGAGCAGTACTTC.

The V and J genes are TRBV6-5 and TRBJ1-2, with 10 bases identical to TRBD1. Per germline, CDR1 MNHEY and CDR2 SVGAGI. V gave up 7 bases and J gave up 4 bases; unmatched junction bases: 6. This CDR3 spans 14 amino acids. The CDR3 spells CASIVTGGGYGYTF. As DNA, the CDR3 is TGTGCCAGCATTGTGACAGGGGGCGGCTATGGCTACACCTTC.

This chain uses TRBV5-4 with TRBJ2-5, with a weak D call TRBD2 (7 bases). The CDR3 has 18 residues. Trimming shortened V by 4 bases and J by 7 bases, and 29 bases separated the two germline ends. Germline CDR1 SGHNT, CDR2 YYREEE (reference sequence). In DNA, the CDR3 is TGTGCCAGCAGCAACCAAGGGCGGGGGCGCGCGTCACTGCCGACCCAGTACTTC. It yields the protein CASSNQGRGRASLPTQYF.

CDR3 region: CASSVGLAGGTADTQYF. The DNA of the CDR3 is TGTGCCAGCAGCGTAGGGCTAGCGGGGGGCACTGCAGATACGCAGTATTTT. V and J are TRBV9 and TRBJ2-3, with 11 bases lining up with TRBD2. CDR1 SGDLS and CDR2 YYNGEE come from the germline V gene. The CDR3 totals 17 residues. The V and J ends lost 0 bases and 4 bases, in that order; junction bases with no gene match: 7.

V is TRBV7-2 and J is TRBJ1-1; D call uncertain. CDR3 length equals 13 residues. V lost 8 bases, J lost 3 bases, and 13 bases lay in between. In germline, CDR1 is SGHTA, CDR2 FQGNSA. CDR3 amino acids: CASRWNGYTEAFF. In nucleotides, the CDR3 is TGTGCCAGCCGTTGGAACGGGTACACTGAAGCTTTCTTT.

This chain joins TRBV6-4 and TRBJ2-7; possible D gene TRBD2, 6 bases. The V gene's germline CDR1 is MRHNA and CDR2 SNTAGT. Trimming took 2 bases from V and 7 from J, leaving 27 bases between them. The CDR3 is 18 amino acids. The CDR3 sequence is CASSDEGLAPPGSREQYF. CDR3 DNA sequence: TGTGCCAGCAGTGACGAAGGGCTAGCGCCGCCCGGGTCTCGGGAGCAGTACTTC.

This chain uses TRBV25-1 with TRBJ1-4; TRBD1 is a possible D gene (5 bases). The CDR3 has 15 amino acids. Trimming shortened V by 3 bases and J by 1 base, and 9 bases separated the two germline ends. Germline values: CDR1 MGHDK, CDR2 SYGVNS. The CDR3 bases are TGTGCCAGCAGTGATCTAGGGGAAACTAATGAAAAACTGTTTTTT. Translated: CASSDLGETNEKLFF.

This clone was seen a handful of times. V gene TRBV4-1 combines with J gene TRBJ1-5; D may be TRBD1 (5 bases). The CDR3 loop spans 14 amino acids. The V gene lost 2 bases and the J gene lost 6 bases, with 11 bases spanning the gap. Germline-derived CDR1 and CDR2 are MGHRA and YSYEKL. CDR3 in amino acids: CASSQFQGGQPQHF. The CDR3 bases are TGCGCCAGCAGCCAATTCCAGGGTGGTCAGCCCCAGCATTTT.

This clone has only a few counts. The sample has other DNA sequences that encode this CDR3 too. The rearrangement links TRBV27 to TRBJ1-2, with 8 bases matching TRBD1. This CDR3 has 14 amino acids. From germline, CDR1 is MNHEY and CDR2 SMNVEV (reference sequence). After removal of 3 bases from V and 6 bases from J, the junction contained 6 bases not matched to a gene. CDR3 loop: CASSFRTGGDGYTF. The DNA of the CDR3 is TGTGCCAGCAGTTTTCGAACAGGGGGGGATGGCTACACCTTC.

The V gene is TRBV6-5, the J gene TRBJ2-2; TRBD2 is a possible D gene (6 bases). Germline loops: CDR1 MNHEY, CDR2 SVGAGI. V lost 8 bases and J lost 6, with 10 bases in between. This CDR3 contains 12 residues. The CDR3 is CASPSGAGELFF. CDR3 bases: TGTGCCAGCCCGTCGGGGGCCGGGGAGCTGTTTTTT.

The chain recombines TRBV7-2 with TRBJ2-6; TRBD2 might be the D (6 bases). This CDR3 is 17 amino acids long. Germline V lookup: CDR1 SGHTA, CDR2 FQGNSA. The V gene lost 5 bases and the J gene lost 4 bases, with 18 bases spanning the gap. The CDR3 coding sequence is TGTGCCAGCAGCCCCTCTCTCGGGAGTACGGGGGCCAACGTCCTGACTTTC. The encoded protein is CASSPSLGSTGANVLTF.

The V and J genes are TRBV7-2 and TRBJ2-1, with TRBD1 matching 8 bases. Germline-derived CDR1 and CDR2 are SGHTA and FQGNSA. This CDR3 comprises 18 residues. V lost 1 base, J lost 4 bases, and 12 bases stayed unmatched. The CDR3 is CASSLEAGGAVVYNEQFF. The CDR3 DNA reads as TGTGCCAGCAGCTTAGAGGCAGGGGGCGCGGTGGTTTACAATGAGCAGTTCTTC.

The chain's CDR3 is CSAGGVYEQYF. The CDR3, as DNA: TGCAGTGCCGGAGGGGTGTACGAGCAGTACTTC. The gene calls are TRBV20-1 and TRBJ2-7, with a possible D match to TRBD2 (6 bases). The CDR3 covers 11 residues. Germline CDR1 and CDR2: DFQATT and SNEGSKA (reference sequence). Trimming left V 6 bases short and J 4 bases short, with 10 bases between.

The rearrangement uses TRBV4-2 and TRBJ1-6; 8 bases map to TRBD1. This CDR3 is 17 amino acids long. Germline V gives CDR1 LGHNA, CDR2 YNFKEQ. V shed 1 base, J shed 5 bases, and the junction held 7 bases outside the gene matches. In DNA, the CDR3 is TGTGCCAGCAGCCAAGTTTTGGGGACAGGCAATAATTCACCCCTCCACTTT. The encoded protein is CASSQVLGTGNNSPLHF.

The chain couples TRBV10-3 to TRBJ1-1; D not certain. The length of the CDR3 is 13 residues. CDR1 is ENHRY, CDR2 SYGVKD, per germline. The ends were cut back, 2 bases at V and 1 base at J, with 5 bases in the middle. The CDR3 nucleotides read TGTGCCATCAGTGAGGCGTGGAACACTGAAGCTTTCTTT. Its protein is CAISEAWNTEAFF.

The sample holds one count of this clone. The CDR3 DNA is TGCGCCAGCACGACAGCAAGAAATTTTAACTATGGCTACACCTTC. Translating it yields CASTTARNFNYGYTF. The chain joins TRBV5-1 to TRBJ1-2; maybe TRBD1 (5 bases). Trimming cost V 6 bases and J 1 base, with 16 bases left between them. This CDR3 region has 15 residues. Germline V lookup: CDR1 SGHRS, CDR2 YFSETQ.